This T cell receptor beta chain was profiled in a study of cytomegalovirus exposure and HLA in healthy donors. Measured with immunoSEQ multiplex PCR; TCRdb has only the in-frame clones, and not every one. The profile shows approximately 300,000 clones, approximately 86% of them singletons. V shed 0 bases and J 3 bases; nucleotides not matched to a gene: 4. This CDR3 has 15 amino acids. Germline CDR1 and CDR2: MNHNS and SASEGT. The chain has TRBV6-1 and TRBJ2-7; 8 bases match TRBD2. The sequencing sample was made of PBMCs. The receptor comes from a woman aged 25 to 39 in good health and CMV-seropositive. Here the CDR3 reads CASSEAGTRDYEQYF. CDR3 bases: TGTGCCAGCAGTGAAGCCGGGACTAGAGACTACGAGCAGTACTTC.